The rows below give T cell receptor beta chains drawn from one sample of a study of cytomegalovirus exposure and HLA in healthy donors. The table came from immunoSEQ multiplex PCR; TCRdb's copy has only in-frame clones and leaves some out. The table records tens of thousands of clones, approximately 64% of them present only once. What was sequenced was PBMCs. The receptor set was obtained from a woman aged 50 to 60 in good health and CMV-seropositive. Each CDR3 is given with its conserved first and last residue. Fields, in order: CDR3 DNA, CDR3 protein, J gene, D gene, clone size, V gene. A D gene is named only where the DNA matches it firmly. Size values are once, few and many counts, or a class for expanded clones, and some rows have none.

CDR3 DNA: TGTGCCAGCAGTGAAGACTTGTTCTCTGGAAACACCATATATTTT
CDR3 protein: CASSEDLFSGNTIYF
J gene: TRBJ1-3
D gene: -
clone size: once
V gene: TRBV2

CDR3 DNA: TGTGCCAGCAGCTTCCAGGACGGGACACCCCTCCACTTT
CDR3 protein: CASSFQDGTPLHF
J gene: TRBJ1-6
D gene: -
clone size: few
V gene: TRBV9

CDR3 DNA: TGTGCCAGCAGTTTCCCCTCAGGGGCGGGCACTGAAGCTTTCTTT
CDR3 protein: CASSFPSGAGTEAFF
J gene: TRBJ1-1
D gene: -
clone size: -
V gene: TRBV28

CDR3 DNA: TGTGCCAGCAGCTCGGGACTAGCGGGGCTGTCCTACGAGCAGTACTTC
CDR3 protein: CASSSGLAGLSYEQYF
J gene: TRBJ2-7
D gene: TRBD2
clone size: few
V gene: TRBV13

CDR3 DNA: TGTGCCAGCAGTGCAGCCTCGACAGGGAGGGAGACCCAGTACTTC
CDR3 protein: CASSAASTGRETQYF
J gene: TRBJ2-5
D gene: -
clone size: few
V gene: TRBV27

CDR3 DNA: TGTGCCAGCAGCGATAGCGGGGGGGCCCTCCTCGGCAATGAGCAGTTCTTC
CDR3 protein: CASSDSGGALLGNEQFF
J gene: TRBJ2-1
D gene: TRBD2
clone size: -
V gene: TRBV5-4

CDR3 DNA: TGTGCCAGCACCGCATCCGAAGGGGTATCCTATAATTCACCCCTCCACTTT
CDR3 protein: CASTASEGVSYNSPLHF
J gene: TRBJ1-6
D gene: -
clone size: -
V gene: TRBV28

CDR3 DNA: TGTGCCAGCGTAACAGGGCTGGTTGGAACCACTGAAGCTTTCTTT
CDR3 protein: CASVTGLVGTTEAFF
J gene: TRBJ1-1
D gene: -
clone size: -
V gene: TRBV6-1

CDR3 DNA: TGTGCCAGCAGTTTTACAGGAGCTGGAAACACCATATATTTT
CDR3 protein: CASSFTGAGNTIYF
J gene: TRBJ1-3
D gene: -
clone size: -
V gene: TRBV28

CDR3 DNA: TGTGCCAGCAGCTTAGAGAGGAGAGGGACAGGGGCGAACACCGGGGAGCTGTTTTTT
CDR3 protein: CASSLERRGTGANTGELFF
J gene: TRBJ2-2
D gene: TRBD1
clone size: -
V gene: TRBV7-8

CDR3 DNA: TGTGCCAGCAGTCAGGGGTCAGGGACTGAAGCTTTCTTT
CDR3 protein: CASSQGSGTEAFF
J gene: TRBJ1-1
D gene: -
clone size: -
V gene: TRBV6-5

CDR3 DNA: TGTGCCAGCAGTTCTGACAAGACAGGCTCCTACAATGAGCAGTTCTTC
CDR3 protein: CASSSDKTGSYNEQFF
J gene: TRBJ2-1
D gene: -
clone size: -
V gene: TRBV27

CDR3 DNA: TGTGCCAGCAGCCAAGATCTCGACCTCGGGGAGCAGTACTTC
CDR3 protein: CASSQDLDLGEQYF
J gene: TRBJ2-7
D gene: -
clone size: -
V gene: TRBV14

CDR3 DNA: TGTGCCAGCACCTCGGGGAACTCCTACGAGCAGTACTTC
CDR3 protein: CASTSGNSYEQYF
J gene: TRBJ2-7
D gene: -
clone size: few
V gene: TRBV6-6

CDR3 DNA: TGTGCCAGCAGCTTAGTTCCGACAGGGTATAATTCACCCCTCCACTTT
CDR3 protein: CASSLVPTGYNSPLHF
J gene: TRBJ1-6
D gene: TRBD1
clone size: -
V gene: TRBV7-9

CDR3 DNA: TGTGCCAGCAGGACGACTAGCGGGGGGCAGGAGACCCAGTACTTC
CDR3 protein: CASRTTSGGQETQYF
J gene: TRBJ2-5
D gene: TRBD2
clone size: -
V gene: TRBV28

CDR3 DNA: TGTGCCAGCAGTCGGTGGACAGGCTCCTACGAGCAGTACTTC
CDR3 protein: CASSRWTGSYEQYF
J gene: TRBJ2-7
D gene: TRBD1
clone size: -
V gene: TRBV5-6

CDR3 DNA: TGTGCCTGGAGCTTCGACTCGACTGAAGCTTTCTTT
CDR3 protein: CAWSFDSTEAFF
J gene: TRBJ1-1
D gene: -
clone size: few
V gene: TRBV30

CDR3 DNA: TGTGCCAGCAGTGAATTGCCGACAGTGGGTGAAGCTTTCTTT
CDR3 protein: CASSELPTVGEAFF
J gene: TRBJ1-1
D gene: -
clone size: -
V gene: TRBV2

CDR3 DNA: TGTGCCAGCAGCTCCTCTAGCACAGATACGCAGTATTTT
CDR3 protein: CASSSSSTDTQYF
J gene: TRBJ2-3
D gene: -
clone size: -
V gene: TRBV7-3

CDR3 DNA: TGTGCCAGCAGCTCCTCAGGGTTCGGCTACACCTTC
CDR3 protein: CASSSSGFGYTF
J gene: TRBJ1-2
D gene: -
clone size: -
V gene: TRBV11-2

CDR3 DNA: TGTGCCTGGAGTGTAGAAGGGCTAGCGGGGGGAGGGGATACGCAGTATTTT
CDR3 protein: CAWSVEGLAGGGDTQYF
J gene: TRBJ2-3
D gene: TRBD2
clone size: -
V gene: TRBV30

CDR3 DNA: TGTGCCAGCAGCGTAGTTAGCGGGGCATACAATGAGCAGTTCTTC
CDR3 protein: CASSVVSGAYNEQFF
J gene: TRBJ2-1
D gene: TRBD2
clone size: -
V gene: TRBV9

CDR3 DNA: TGCGCCAGCAGCTTAACTGGGACAGGGCTTACAGAGACCCAGTACTTC
CDR3 protein: CASSLTGTGLTETQYF
J gene: TRBJ2-5
D gene: TRBD1
clone size: -
V gene: TRBV5-1

CDR3 DNA: TGTGCCATCAGTGAGTCAGGCGGCGAGCAGTACTTC
CDR3 protein: CAISESGGEQYF
J gene: TRBJ2-7
D gene: -
clone size: -
V gene: TRBV10-3

CDR3 DNA: TGTGCCAGCAGCTCCTCGTACTCTAGCAATCAGCCCCAGCATTTT
CDR3 protein: CASSSSYSSNQPQHF
J gene: TRBJ1-5
D gene: -
clone size: -
V gene: TRBV7-8

CDR3 DNA: TGTGCCTCGGGACGGGGACTAGCGGGGGGTTCCAATGAGCAGTTCTTC
CDR3 protein: CASGRGLAGGSNEQFF
J gene: TRBJ2-1
D gene: TRBD2
clone size: once
V gene: TRBV9

CDR3 DNA: TGCGCCAGCGGGGACGGGAGCTCTGGGGCCAACGTCCTGACTTTC
CDR3 protein: CASGDGSSGANVLTF
J gene: TRBJ2-6
D gene: -
clone size: few
V gene: TRBV5-1

CDR3 DNA: TGTGCCAGCAGCGTAGATGGACAGCAACAAGAGACCCAGTACTTC
CDR3 protein: CASSVDGQQQETQYF
J gene: TRBJ2-5
D gene: -
clone size: once
V gene: TRBV9